A selection of T cell receptor beta chains follows, all from one sample in a study of T cell responses to AZD1222 COVID-19 vaccine. Clones were read by immunoSEQ multiplex PCR, and TCRdb kept only the in-frame ones, dropping some. The table shows roughly 170,000 clones, with 87% occurring only once. Sequencing used peripheral blood, obtained on day 0 of AZD1222 vaccination. These receptors all come from an adult in good health. Each CDR3 is given with its conserved first and last residue. D genes are given only for firm matches. Size values are once, few and many counts, or a class for expanded clones, and some rows have none.

D gene | clone size | J gene | V gene | CDR3 DNA | CDR3 protein
NA | NA | TRBJ2-1 | TRBV11-2 | TGTGCCAGCAGCTTAGAAAAGCGGGAGTTCTTC | CASSLEKREFF
NA | NA | TRBJ2-7 | TRBV7-9 | TGTGCCAGCAGCCCACGGGACTCCTCCTACGAGCAGTACTTC | CASSPRDSSYEQYF
NA | NA | TRBJ1-4 | TRBV30 | TGTGCCTGGAGTCGCCCAGACAGTCGCTATTATAGGAGGCTGTTTTTT | CAWSRPDSRYYRRLFF
NA | NA | TRBJ2-3 | TRBV5-4 | TGTGCCAGCAGCTCGAGCGGGAGCACAGATACGCAGTATTTT | CASSSSGSTDTQYF
NA | NA | TRBJ1-4 | TRBV18 | TGTGCCAGCTCGCCACGCGCGGCGGGAAATGAAAAACTGTTTTTT | CASSPRAAGNEKLFF
TRBD1 | once | TRBJ2-3 | TRBV7-9 | TGTGCCAGCGGGATACCGACAGGGAAGACAGATACGCAGTATTTT | CASGIPTGKTDTQYF
NA | NA | TRBJ2-2 | TRBV24-1 | TGTGCCACCAGTTCCTTCAGAACCGGGGAGCTGTTTTTT | CATSSFRTGELFF
NA | NA | TRBJ1-6 | TRBV2 | TGTGCCAGCAGTCAGGAATATTCACCCCTCCACTTT | CASSQEYSPLHF
NA | NA | TRBJ2-3 | TRBV7-9 | TGTGCCAGCAGCTACCCCTACACAGATACGCAGTATTTT | CASSYPYTDTQYF
TRBD2 | NA | TRBJ2-7 | TRBV6-5 | TGTGCCAGCAGTCCCCGCGGTAGCGGGAGCTACGAGCAGTACTTC | CASSPRGSGSYEQYF
NA | once | TRBJ1-2 | TRBV9 | TGTGCCAGCAGCGGGCCGGGCAGGGAAGGATATGGCTACACCTTC | CASSGPGREGYGYTF
NA | NA | TRBJ1-1 | TRBV6-5 | TGTGCCAGCAGGAAGCAGGGAACTGAAGCTTTCTTT | CASRKQGTEAFF
NA | NA | TRBJ1-2 | TRBV30 | TGTGCCTGGAGTCAACAGGTTCGCTCCCCTGGCTACACCTTC | CAWSQQVRSPGYTF
NA | NA | TRBJ1-5 | TRBV6-5 | TGTGCCAGCAGCCCCGGGGGGCAGGGCAATCAGCCCCAGCATTTT | CASSPGGQGNQPQHF
NA | NA | TRBJ1-2 | TRBV27 | TGTGCCAGCAGTTCGCAGGGATTAGACTATGGCTACACCTTC | CASSSQGLDYGYTF
NA | NA | TRBJ2-1 | TRBV14 | TGTGCCAGCAGCTTTATGAGCGGTCCGAATTACAATGAGCAGTTCTTC | CASSFMSGPNYNEQFF
NA | NA | TRBJ2-5 | TRBV7-9 | TGTGCCAGCAGCTTAGGGCCTGCCGCGGGAGAGACCCAGTACTTC | CASSLGPAAGETQYF
TRBD2 | NA | TRBJ2-7 | TRBV4-2 | TGTGCCAGCAGCCACGGCGGGAGGGCCAGAGGCCCCTACGAGCAGTACTTC | CASSHGGRARGPYEQYF
NA | NA | TRBJ1-6 | TRBV5-4 | TGTGCCAGCAGCTTGCAGGGCTCCTATAATTCACCCCTCCACTTT | CASSLQGSYNSPLHF
TRBD1 | NA | TRBJ2-6 | TRBV10-3 | TGTGCCATCAGGCCGGGACAGGGTCCGCCTGGGGCCAACGTCCTGACTTTC | CAIRPGQGPPGANVLTF
NA | NA | TRBJ1-2 | TRBV6-2/TRBV6-3 | TGTGCCAGCAGTGATCTCGGCTACACCTTC | CASSDLGYTF
TRBD1 | NA | TRBJ2-2 | TRBV7-2 | TGTGCCAGCAGCTTAGGGGGACAGGGGATTGGCGGGGAGCTGTTTTTT | CASSLGGQGIGGELFF
NA | NA | TRBJ2-7 | TRBV27 | TGTGCCAGCAGTTTCCTGAGGGGGAGCTACGAGCAGTACTTC | CASSFLRGSYEQYF
TRBD2 | NA | TRBJ2-7 | TRBV5-1 | TGCGCCAGCAGCTTGGCCGGCACTAGCGGGATCTCTCTCGGAGAGCAGTACTTC | CASSLAGTSGISLGEQYF
TRBD1 | NA | TRBJ1-5 | TRBV19 | TGTGCCGCCTCGGGACAGGGATACAATCAGCCCCAGCATTTT | CAASGQGYNQPQHF
NA | NA | TRBJ2-2 | TRBV20-1 | TGCAGTGCTAGTCGGACCACCGGGGAGCTGTTTTTT | CSASRTTGELFF
TRBD1 | NA | TRBJ1-2 | TRBV19 | TGTGCCAGTAGTACTATAGACAGGGCTGGCTACACCTTC | CASSTIDRAGYTF
NA | NA | TRBJ2-6 | TRBV7-9 | TGTGCCAGCAGCCCCGGGGTGGGGGCGATCCCTGGGGCCAACGTCCTGACTTTC | CASSPGVGAIPGANVLTF
TRBD1 | NA | TRBJ1-2 | TRBV5-1 | TGCGCCAGCAGCGTGACGGGACAGGGTGACTATGGCTACACCTTC | CASSVTGQGDYGYTF
NA | NA | TRBJ1-3 | TRBV5-4 | TGTGCCAGCAGCTTGCTGGGGATAGGAAACACCATATATTTT | CASSLLGIGNTIYF
NA | NA | TRBJ1-1 | TRBV19 | TGTGCCAGTAGTATAGACCTCAGCAGGGGAAGGAAAGCTTTCTTT | CASSIDLSRGRKAFF
TRBD1 | NA | TRBJ1-5 | TRBV5-5 | TGTGTTAGGGGAGGGGGCAGTAATCAGCCCCAGCATTTT | CVRGGGSNQPQHF
NA | NA | TRBJ1-4 | TRBV15 | TGTGCCACGAGGAGGGGGTTTACTGAAAAACTGTTTTTT | CATRRGFTEKLFF
NA | once | TRBJ1-5 | TRBV5-1 | TGCGCCAGCAGCTTGAACAGCAATCAGCCCCAGCATTTT | CASSLNSNQPQHF
TRBD1 | NA | TRBJ2-1 | TRBV24-1 | TGTGCCACCAGTGGTAGGGGACAGGGTGTACATGAGCAGTTCTTC | CATSGRGQGVHEQFF
NA | NA | TRBJ1-1 | TRBV18 | TGTGCCAGCTCACCTCGGGGGCCGAACACTGAAGCTTTCTTT | CASSPRGPNTEAFF